These 18 T cell receptor beta chains share one sample of origin, sequenced in a study of T cell responses to AZD1222 COVID-19 vaccine. Clones were read by immunoSEQ multiplex PCR, and TCRdb kept only the in-frame ones, dropping some. The repertoire consists of some 120,000 clones, with over 75% occurring once and the leading ten covering under 9%. Source: peripheral blood, taken on day 0 of AZD1222 vaccination. The source is an adult in good health.

The V call is TRBV29-1, the J call TRBJ2-7; D not resolved. The germline V gene has CDR1 SQVTM and CDR2 ANQGSEA. Trimming left V 6 bases short and J 1 base short, with 13 bases between. The CDR3 is made up of 13 amino acids. The CDR3 DNA reads as TGCAGCGTGGCTCGGACCGATTCCTACGAGCAGTACTTC. Protein product: CSVARTDSYEQYF.

The genes are TRBV7-3 and TRBJ1-2; TRBD1 matches 9 bases. The J segment lost 2 bases and the V segment lost 2 bases, leaving 0 bases of the junction unmatched. Germline CDR1 and CDR2: SGHTA and FQGTGA. The CDR3 has 14 residues. The CDR3 region is CASSLGQGNYGYTF. CDR3 in DNA: TGTGCCAGCAGCTTAGGACAGGGGAACTATGGCTACACCTTC.

The J gene is TRBJ1-5, the V gene TRBV10-2; 8 bases are shared with TRBD1. The CDR3 is 14 residues long. The germline gives CDR1 WSHSY, CDR2 SAAADI. The V and J ends lost 7 bases and 5 bases, in that order; junction bases with no gene match: 7. This CDR3 reads CASKGSGGDQPQHF. The DNA for the CDR3 is TGCGCCAGCAAGGGATCAGGGGGCGATCAGCCCCAGCATTTT.

This chain connects TRBV6-2 or TRBV6-3 to TRBJ2-3; 9 bases align to TRBD2. This CDR3 is 17 amino acids long. The ends lost 6 bases at V and 5 bases at J; junction bases unmatched: 15. From germline, CDR1 is MNHEY and CDR2 SVGEGT. CDR3 DNA: TGTGCCAGCAGCCCCCGTGTGGGCGGGAGGGCAAAAGATACGCAGTATTTT. Translating it yields CASSPRVGGRAKDTQYF.

This clone was seen only a few times. J is TRBJ1-1 and V is TRBV5-4; no definite D call. In germline, CDR1 is SGHNT, CDR2 YYREEE (reference sequence). The V end lost 6 bases, the J end lost 6 bases, and 12 bases lay between the germline ends. The length of the CDR3 is 12 residues. CDR3 nucleotide sequence: TGTGCCAGCACCTTTAGTGGGGCTGAAGCTTTCTTT. Protein product: CASTFSGAEAFF.

The V and J genes are TRBV15 and TRBJ1-4, with D uncertain. CDR3 length equals 14 residues. Germline V gene sequence: CDR1 LNHNV, CDR2 YYDKDF (reference sequence). V was trimmed by 1 base and J by 0 bases, leaving 3 bases between them. The CDR3 region has the DNA TGTGCCACCAGCAGAGCTGCAACTAATGAAAAACTGTTTTTT. This gives the protein CATSRAATNEKLFF. The whole variable domain, filled in from reference TRBV15 and TRBJ1-4, reads DAMVIQNPRYQVTQFGKPVTLSCSQTLNHNVMYWYQQKSSQAPKLLFHYYDKDFNNEADTPDNFQSRRPNTSFCFLDIRSPGLGDTAMYLCATSRAATNEKLFFGSGTQLSVL.

The rearrangement uses TRBV12-3 or TRBV12-4 and TRBJ2-4; a weak D match, TRBD1 (5 bases). The germline V and J ends were trimmed by 7 bases and 8 bases, with 12 bases remaining between them. This CDR3 region has 12 residues. The CDR3, as DNA: TGTGCCAGCAAAAGAGAAGGGGACATTCAGTACTTC. This sequence encodes CASKREGDIQYF.

The chain has TRBV30 and TRBJ1-5; D might be TRBD1 (6 bases). V was shortened by 0 bases and J by 5 bases, with 8 bases between the two germline ends. The CDR3 consists of 13 residues. Germline V gene sequence: CDR1 GTSNPN, CDR2 SVGIG (reference sequence). This CDR3 reads CAWSVGGHQPQHF. The CDR3, as DNA: TGTGCCTGGAGTGTTGGGGGGCATCAGCCCCAGCATTTT.

This chain links TRBV27 with TRBJ2-7; 9 nucleotides line up with TRBD1. With V trimmed by 7 bases and J by 6 bases, 13 bases remained unmatched. Germline V CDR1 and CDR2: MNHEY, SMNVEV (reference sequence). This CDR3 is built from 15 residues. The CDR3: CASKGSGTGSREQYF. For the CDR3, the DNA is TGTGCCAGCAAAGGGTCCGGGACAGGGTCGCGCGAGCAGTACTTC.

This rearrangement joins TRBV30 to TRBJ2-2; D tentatively fits TRBD1 or TRBD2 (6 bases each). This CDR3 has 16 amino acids. V was clipped by 1 base and J by 5 bases, with 17 bases between them. The germline V gene has CDR1 GTSNPN and CDR2 SVGIG (reference sequence). The CDR3 DNA sequence: TGTGCCTGGAGTGGGGGGGCCAATAGGGAGACCGGGGAGCTGTTTTTT. Translated, it gives CAWSGGANRETGELFF.

The chain uses TRBV10-3 and TRBJ2-3, with TRBD2 matching 10 bases. Germline V gives CDR1 ENHRY, CDR2 SYGVKD. Trimming cost V 6 bases and J 3 bases; bases outside gene matches: 6. The CDR3 has 15 amino acids. CDR3: CAIRVAGGSTDTQYF. CDR3 in DNA: TGTGCCATCAGGGTAGCGGGGGGTAGTACAGATACGCAGTATTTT.

This sequence joins TRBV28 and TRBJ1-2; tentative D call: TRBD1 (5 bases). The CDR3 extends over 13 amino acids. In germline, CDR1 is MDHEN, CDR2 SYDVKM. The V and J ends lost 2 bases and 5 bases respectively, with 9 bases between them. The CDR3 loop is CASSLQGRYGYTF. CDR3 coding DNA: TGTGCCAGCAGTTTACAGGGCAGGTATGGCTACACCTTC.

The chain couples TRBV21-1 to TRBJ1-2. TRBV21-1 is flagged as a pseudogene. This CDR3 has 17 residues. The CDR3 bases are TGTGCCAGCAGCAAAGAGATCCCCCGGCAAGCTAACTATGGCTACACCTTC. Encoded protein: CASSKEIPRQANYGYTF.

This chain joins TRBV27 and TRBJ2-7, with D possibly TRBD1 on 6 matching bases. This CDR3 has 15 residues. V was pared by 3 bases and J by 5 bases, with 17 bases between. Germline loops: CDR1 MNHEY, CDR2 SMNVEV (reference sequence). CDR3 bases: TGTGCCAGCAGTTTCGCAGGACAGCCGCGGGACGAGCAGTACTTC. Protein product: CASSFAGQPRDEQYF.

The chain uses TRBV15 and TRBJ2-3, with D possibly matching TRBD2 (6 bases). CDR3 length: 16 residues. Germline-derived CDR1 and CDR2 are LNHNV and YYDKDF (reference sequence). The ends were cut back, 0 bases at V and 9 bases at J, with 19 bases in the middle. CDR3 nucleotide sequence: TGTGCCACCAGCAGAGAGTGGGCCGGAGGCGGGGCGACGCAGTATTTT. This gives the protein CATSREWAGGGATQYF.

This clone was found a few times. The CDR3 spells CASSHIQTPGIRNNSPLHF. CDR3 nucleotide sequence: TGCGCCAGCAGCCATATCCAAACTCCGGGCATCAGAAATAATTCACCCCTCCACTTT. V usage is TRBV4-1 and J usage is TRBJ1-6; D not resolved. In germline, CDR1 is MGHRA, CDR2 YSYEKL. This CDR3 is built from 19 residues. The V end lost 3 bases, the J end lost 5 bases, and 23 bases lay between the germline ends.

The chain is built from TRBV12-5 and TRBJ2-1; D is undetermined. Trimming left V 0 bases short and J 11 bases short, with 11 bases between. Germline CDR1 reads LGHNT; CDR2 reads FRNRAP. CDR3 size: 13 residues. CDR3 in amino acids: CASGLVGIPKQFF. As DNA, the CDR3 is TGTGCTAGTGGTTTGGTAGGGATCCCTAAGCAGTTCTTC.

The chain has TRBV28 and TRBJ2-5, with D possibly matching TRBD1 (6 bases). Germline V CDR1 and CDR2: MDHEN, SYDVKM. V lost 6 bases and J 4 bases, leaving 15 bases between the germline ends. The length of the CDR3 is 14 residues. CDR3 coding DNA: TGTGCCAGCAGGTTTCAGGGGAACGGAGAGACCCAGTACTTC. Its translation: CASRFQGNGETQYF.